This T cell receptor (beta chain) was obtained from a study of T-cell memory formation after mild COVID-19. Across the study: Largely, TCR clusters stayed within a single donor.

Regarding the study as a whole: Researchers found some responding clones in pre-infection memory, a sign that cross-reactive memory joined. The study found balanced CD4/CD8 in clones contracting day 15 to 85 and a CD4+ lean in later expanders.

With constant-segment primers, 5'RACE yielded cDNA libraries of TCR alpha and TCR beta that carried sample barcodes and UMIs. TCRdb re-called the 5' RACE reads through MiXCR, storing one row per CDR3 protein. This sample has fewer than 50,000 distinct CDR3 sequences, with around 6.1% found just once. This clonotype occurred many times. Its antigen is unidentified. The germline V gene has CDR1 LGHDT and CDR2 YNNKEL (reference sequence). With 4 bases removed from V and 1 base from J, the gap between germline ends came to 13 bases. The CDR3 runs to 15 residues. Material: PBMCs or a T cell subset sorted from them (not recorded which). This sequence joins TRBV3-1 and TRBJ1-1, with D possibly TRBD1 on 6 matching bases. The source is an adult who had mild COVID-19 (a few samples of this study predate the infection). Cell type and time point are not known. The CDR3 DNA reads as TGTGCCAGCAGCCCCGCGGACAGCCCGAACACTGAAGCTTTCTTT. Encoded protein: CASSPADSPNTEAFF.